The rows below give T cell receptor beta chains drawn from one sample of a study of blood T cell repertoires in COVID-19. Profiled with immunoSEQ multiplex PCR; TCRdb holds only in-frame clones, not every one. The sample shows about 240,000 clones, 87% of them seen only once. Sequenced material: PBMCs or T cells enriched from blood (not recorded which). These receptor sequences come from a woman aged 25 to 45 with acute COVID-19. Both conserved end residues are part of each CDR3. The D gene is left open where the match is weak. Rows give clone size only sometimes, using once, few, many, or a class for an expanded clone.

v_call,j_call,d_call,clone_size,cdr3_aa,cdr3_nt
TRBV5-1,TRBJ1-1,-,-,CASSLSGLMNTEAFF,TGCGCCAGCAGCTTGAGCGGGCTAATGAACACTGAAGCTTTCTTT
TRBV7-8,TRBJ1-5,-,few,CASSLWERGNQPQHF,TGTGCCAGCAGCTTATGGGAGCGGGGGAATCAGCCCCAGCATTTT
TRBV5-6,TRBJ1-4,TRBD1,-,CASSSGGNEKLFF,TGTGCCAGCAGCTCAGGGGGGAATGAAAAACTGTTTTTT
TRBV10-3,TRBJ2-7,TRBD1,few,CAIKKGQGSYEQYF,TGTGCCATCAAGAAGGGACAGGGTTCCTACGAGCAGTACTTC
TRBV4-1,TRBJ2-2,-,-,CASSQDIGGKPDTGELFF,TGCGCCAGCAGCCAAGATATCGGAGGAAAGCCGGACACCGGGGAGCTGTTTTTT
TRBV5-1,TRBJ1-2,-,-,CASSRTAYGYTF,TGCGCCAGCAGTAGGACAGCTTATGGCTACACCTTC
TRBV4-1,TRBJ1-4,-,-,CASSPWEGRSEKLFF,TGCGCCAGCAGCCCCTGGGAGGGGCGGAGTGAAAAACTGTTTTTT
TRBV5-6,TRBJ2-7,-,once,CASKGAGYEQYF,TGTGCCAGCAAAGGGGCTGGTTACGAGCAGTACTTC
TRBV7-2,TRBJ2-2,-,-,CASSLTGNTGELFF,TGTGCCAGCAGCTTAACGGGGAACACCGGGGAGCTGTTTTTT
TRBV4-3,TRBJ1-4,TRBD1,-,CASSQVLRDSEKLFF,TGCGCCAGCAGCCAGGTCCTGAGGGACAGTGAAAAACTGTTTTTT